This TCR beta chain came from a study of metastatic and nonmetastatic thyroid tumors. Study-wide context: Comparison of repertoires was carried out across blood and tumor or nodule tissue from malignant and benign thyroid patients. Broader study findings: In both blood and tumor samples, TCR beta diversity was reported significantly higher for malignant than benign nodules.

Germline V gene data show CDR1 as SGHTS and CDR2 as YDEGEE. This CDR3 has 13 amino acids. V was cut by 7 bases and J by 4 bases, with 14 bases left in between. Patients underwent thyroid surgery, and none had received any treatment before it. Per the authors' pipeline: It was from CDR3 differences across clinicopathological groups that a distant-metastasis classifier for papillary thyroid cancer was built. TCRdb re-called the PCR reads through MiXCR. In this record, the V and J calls reflect TCRdb's handling and not the investigators' own analysis. The sample shows 30,000 to 35,000 clones, 15% of them seen only once. This clone was observed at least ten times. Its target is not known.

V usage is TRBV5-8 and J usage is TRBJ1-1; no firm D call. Sample: blood. The TCR sequence derives from a male donor with papillary thyroid cancer or a benign thyroid nodule (not recorded which). Some clones in this sample may be carry-over from other donors' samples. The CDR3 DNA reads as TGTGCCAGCTCGCTGTCCTGGGGCACTGAAGCTTTCTTT. Its translation: CASSLSWGTEAFF.